This paragraph covers one T cell receptor beta chain sequence. There is no known antigen for this receptor. No quality values exist for individual bases; no much larger clone is one base distant. The germline V gene gives CDR1 as SGHRS and CDR2 as YFSETQ. From its cysteine to its phenylalanine, the CDR3 spans 14 amino acids. Just the 42-base CDR3 DNA is kept, in frame starting at base 1. V sheds 4 bases and J sheds 1 base, leaving 11 bases between their ends. The data derive from a study of cytomegalovirus exposure and HLA in healthy donors listed by TCRdb under 2017. At the level of the whole study: According to an earlier analysis of 587 of the donors, about 179 million T cells yielded over 100 million unique TCR beta sequences and about 300 Gb of sequence data. An early release covering 550 to 700 HLA-typed donors comprised approximately 300 gigabases of sequencing data and tens of millions of unique TCR sequences. Of the roughly 400 genotyped donors, approximately 80% were placed in the genetic ancestry cluster associated with self-reported Caucasian donors. The study aimed to test whether signatures of past pathogen exposure could be identified by cataloging public T cell receptors. The study profiled the T cell repertoires of hundreds of subjects by immunosequencing and related them to cytomegalovirus serostatus. Besides the first cohort of approximately 670 subjects, a separate validation cohort made up of 95 to 150 different subjects was used. To predict cytomegalovirus infection status, the study brought together high-throughput TCR immunosequencing, statistical association of individual TCRs with disease status, and machine learning. A later analysis re-analyzed previously published TCR beta repertoires from roughly 600 donors and added high-resolution HLA genotyping to study TCR occurrence patterns. The later analysis used no new phenotypic data to find candidate immune exposures, relying instead on TCR beta sequences and their occurrence across donors. To decide whether each TCR beta V gene segment behaved as functional or pseudogenic, an earlier analysis of fewer than 750 of the donors relied on high-throughput TCR beta sequencing. Donor age, sex, ethnicity and CMV serostatus were compiled together with the repertoire data. A later genetic analysis took genome-wide SNP genotypes for about 55% of the roughly 700 donors and used that subset as a discovery cohort. Every repertoire in the discovery cohort had been generated on one and the same sequencing platform. HLA typing covered class I and class II loci at four-digit resolution. Typing coverage varied by locus: roughly 629-630 donors for A, B, C, DRB1 and DQB1; about 520 for DQA1; around 570 for DPA1; roughly 470 for DPB1. Because of strong linkage in the cohort, roughly five DR-DQ haplotypes were treated as single units for association and clustering. Across about 380 genotyped donors of the cohort, an average of roughly 200,000 unique TCR beta nucleotide sequences per donor were sequenced, and approximately 17% of those sequences were non-productive.

In total, more than 500 healthy bone marrow donors made up the cohort. At the time of sampling, every cohort member was nominally healthy, though immune exposures that went unrecorded were likely present. The donor tested CMV seropositive, placing the donor among the 289 seropositive members of the cohort. A peripheral blood sample was provided by each donor, and peripheral blood mononuclear cells were used for TCR beta sequencing. Genomic DNA was extracted from the blood cell samples with the Qiagen DNeasy Blood Extraction Kit. Libraries were built with the immunoSEQ multiplex PCR assay. For the multiplex PCR, a mixture combining 60 forward primers for TCR Vbeta segments and 13 reverse primers for TCR Jbeta segments was used. The CDR3 region of rearranged TCR beta genes was amplified from genomic DNA by a multiplex PCR assay. The amplified TCR beta libraries were sequenced on the Illumina HiSeq System as 87-base-pair reads. As for how the authors treated the data: A later analysis counted about 80 million unique TCR beta chains across the 650 to 700 repertoires, and around 9.9 million of these chains were shared by at least two donors. Raw reads were error-corrected and collapsed into unique sequences by a nearest-neighbor algorithm in which closely related sequences were merged to remove PCR and sequencing errors. CDR3 sequences were aligned to IMGT reference sequences to assign V, D and J gene segments. For a sequence to be retained, a match of at least six nucleotides to both a V gene segment and a J gene segment was required. A rearrangement counted as productive if the CDR3 had no stop codons and remained in frame with V and J, and every other rearrangement counted as non-productive. Following IMGT convention, CDR3 was defined as the stretch from the second conserved V-encoded cysteine to the conserved J-encoded phenylalanine. The earlier analysis of some 540 of the donors excluded any sequence lacking an unambiguous match to a single V gene segment. In an earlier analysis of roughly 600 of the donors, a V segment was called functional when productive rearrangements were above 56.7%, and segregating when the standard deviation between donors exceeded 5%. A statistical classification framework was built to diagnose cytomegalovirus status from the catalog of TCR beta chain sequences. In a later analysis, TCR nucleotide sequences were compared against IMGT/GENE-DB human TR gene sequences so that V and J genes could be assigned. A later analysis assigned CDR3 sequences and most-parsimonious VDJ recombination scenarios with the TCRdist pipeline. A later analysis defined each TCR beta chain by its CDR3 amino acid sequence plus V-gene family, and excluded reads lacking a unique V-gene family. As a way to deal with suspected cross-contamination and a sequencing artifact, a later analysis dropped approximately 570 nucleotide sequences that were highly shared and had low generation probability. In a later analysis, a clonal expansion index was calculated for each public chain from normalized within-repertoire ranks of inferred template counts. A later analysis computed generation probabilities with a VDJ recombination model fitted to out-of-frame rearrangements, and checked the results against IGoR. In a later analysis, TCR-TCR, TCR-HLA and TCR-CMV co-occurrence was scored with hypergeometric tests, and a repertoire-size bias correction was applied to TCR pairs. In a later analysis, false discovery rates were estimated by permuting HLA or CMV assignments 20 times. In a later analysis, co-occurring TCRs were grouped with DBSCAN, and TCRdist sequence similarity was added when clustering was performed within HLA-allele-positive subsets. Co-occurrence clustering excluded repertoires with fewer than 30,000 or more than 120,000 public chains, plus five with anomalous nucleotide sharing. TCRdb took over this immuneACCESS table, retaining in-frame rearrangements with V and J assigned. Such tables are incomplete; in checked studies, under half of the missing clones stem from an unresolved V gene, and the remainder is unexplained. V and J calls and clone size are as listed in that table; D and trimming were resolved from the DNA. The sample yields about 98,000 clones; about 80% were counted once. Of the sample, about a tenth falls within the top ten clones.

Broader findings and caveats from the paper: Compared with equally common non-associated chains, HLA-associated TCR beta chains in a later analysis were more clonally expanded and had lower generation probabilities. Strong co-occurrence of HLA alleles, especially DR and DQ, made assigning TCR associations to individual alleles difficult. A group of highly shared sequence variants was considered likely to be a technical artifact of the sequencing pipeline. In a later genetic analysis, a missense DCLRE1C variant was associated with V-gene and J-gene trimming of TCR beta chains, and the association was replicated in an independent cohort. Sequencing depth was assumed to be roughly uniform across donors in the presence/absence analyses, though that assumption may not hold. Because counts were too low, under 20 rarely observed V segments, including chromosome 9 orphons, were left out of the earlier analysis of 587 of the donors. This cohort had only TCR beta chains sequenced, and the lack of alpha or paired-chain data limited which features could be detected. According to a later analysis, most CMV-associated TCR beta chains appeared to be HLA-restricted, and the HLA associations seemed to be driven largely by CMV exposure. Because HLA typing was unavailable for some donors at each locus, only the typed subset was used in association tests. The classifier was reported to diagnose cytomegalovirus status with high specificity and sensitivity in both the original and validation cohorts. According to a later analysis, TCR association rates differed among HLA loci, with DRB1 alleles showing the most associated TCRs and HLA-C alleles showing the fewest. A further reported finding was that TCR beta sequences accurately predicted the HLA-A and HLA-B alleles for most subjects in the first cohort. Some IMGT-functional V segments, including TRBV6-2 and TRBV6-3, could not be distinguished by the 87-base-pair reads and were therefore excluded. According to a later analysis, parvovirus B19, influenza, CMV and Epstein-Barr virus appeared linked to several top co-occurrence clusters. The authors suggested that the approach could potentially be generalized to other disease states and immunological phenotypes. In the study, some 160 TCR beta chains were listed as associated with cytomegalovirus. Linkage disequilibrium might explain the correlated functional status among segregating V segments, but an unknown experimental factor could not be ruled out. In a later analysis, about 16,000 TCR beta sequences were associated with specific HLA alleles at a false discovery rate of 0.05. Across donors, most TCR sequences were observed very rarely, whereas some public TCRs were present in many individuals. A few of the identified cytomegalovirus-associated TCR beta chains were confirmed in vitro to be specific for cytomegalovirus antigens. Compared with the 666-donor mean, donors in an Asian-associated ancestry cluster had fewer N-insertions in productive TCRs, according to a later genetic analysis. In an earlier analysis of roughly 500 of the donors, most TCR beta V segments appeared in productive rearrangements about 87% or about 30% of the time, broadly matching IMGT annotations. The only immune exposure information available for the cohort was CMV serostatus.

This sequence uses TRBV5-1 and TRBJ2-5, with TRBD1 tentatively as D gene (6 bases match). This clonotype was sampled from a man aged 18 to 29 in good health and CMV-seropositive. The sequenced material came from PBMCs. This receptor carries the CDR3 CASSATGLQETQYF. The nucleotide sequence is given as TGCGCCAGCAGCGCGACAGGCCTCCAAGAGACCCAGTACTTC.